This TCR beta chain was recorded in a study of shared clonotypes between healthy human individuals. Study-wide results and limits: Blood was the sole source, and tissue repertoires probably differ.

Authors' processing steps: Junction-only sequences produced by ImmunoSEQ had no quality scores, so filtering differed. Using immunoSEQ multiplex PCR, the repertoire was profiled, and TCRdb retains in-frame clones only, with some absent. That table gives V, J and clone size, and the DNA gave D and trimming. The sample shows about 2.1 million clones, roughly 93% of them seen only once. V shed 7 bases and J 5 bases; nucleotides not matched to a gene: 1. Per the germline V gene, CDR1 is MNHEY and CDR2 is SVGAGI. This CDR3 is 12 amino acids long. The naive CD8 fraction comprised CD45RO-negative cells positively selected for CCR7 and excluded terminally differentiated effector memory CD45RA+ cells. Recent vaccinations or acute infections were absent in the healthy HIV-negative adult donors. Concerning this clone itself: As yet, its antigen is unknown.

The sequence derives from a man aged 18 to 29 in good health. Some clones in this sample may be carry-over from other donors' samples. The sequencing sample was made of naive CD8+ T cells from PBMCs. The chain is built from TRBV6-5 and TRBJ2-3; the match to TRBD1 covers 9 bases. CDR3 coding DNA: TGTGCCAGCACGGACAGGGGAGATACGCAGTATTTT. It translates to CASTDRGDTQYF.